This entry concerns a single T cell receptor beta chain. This clonotype occurred a few times. This clone's antigen is unknown. There are no base qualities to consult, and no much larger clone falls within one base. The data stem from a study of T-cell memory formation after mild COVID-19 (dated by TCRdb to about 2021). General notes on the study: TCR sequence clusters from the two donors were largely donor specific. In two donors, T-cell clones that expanded and contracted after mild COVID-19 were followed by sequencing TCRalpha and TCRbeta repertoires longitudinally. The cohort was made up of two young adult volunteers, one female and one male, who were previously healthy. What the authors observed across the whole study: Clones that contracted from day 15 to 85 showed balanced CD4/CD8 phenotypes, whereas a second wave of clones that expanded from day 15 to 37 leaned towards CD4+. The study covered only a couple of mild cases, and larger cohorts including severe cases with pre-infection samples were considered necessary. The second-wave clones that peaked on day 37 were not confirmed to be SARS-CoV-2 specific. Contracting CD4+ clones turned up mainly in the CM and EM memory subsets, whereas EMRA was where CD8+ clones were enriched. Some responding clones were detected in pre-infection memory, which suggested that pre-existing cross-reactive memory T cells had joined the SARS-CoV-2 response.

There are 14 amino acids in the CDR3, from cysteine to phenylalanine inclusive. Only the CDR3 DNA is retained, 42 bases long and in frame from the first base. V gives up 10 bases and J gives up 4 bases, and the segment between their germline ends measures 19 bases. CDR1 MNHEY and CDR2 SVGAGI are derived from the germline V gene. Ficoll-Paque density gradient centrifugation was the method used to isolate PBMCs. Sequenced using an Illumina NovaSeq 6000. cDNA libraries for TCRalpha and TCRbeta were prepared by 5'RACE using constant-segment primers, with sample barcodes and unique molecular identifiers added. RNA was extracted from every sample with Trizol reagent. Amplification of the libraries took two PCR steps, and the second step added a second sample barcode plus Illumina TruSeq adapters. The libraries were sequenced on an Illumina NovaSeq using 2 x 150 bp paired-end reads. The published analysis was carried out like this. The reads were demultiplexed and collapsed into UMI-guided consensus sequences using migec v1.2.7. Using mixcr v2.1.11, UMI consensuses were aligned to TRA and TRB V and J templates and then assembled into clonotypes. Clonotypes were classified as expanded or contracted when called significant by both edgeR and NoisET, with noise models trained on biological replicates. For edgeR calls, the cutoffs were a false discovery rate-adjusted p below 0.01 and a log2 fold-change threshold of 1. PCA with hierarchical clustering of max-normalized trajectories of the 1000 most abundant clonotypes was used as exploratory dynamics analysis. Separately sequenced CD4+ and CD8+ repertoires were used to assign a CD4 or CD8 phenotype to each responding clone. Using fastp at Q25 and MiXCR, TCRdb reprocessed the public reads and kept productive beta chains. CDR3 protein duplicates are merged, each entry listing the most common genes and DNA. The V and J calls, along with clone size, are taken from TCRdb and not from the paper's own processing. In this sample the table shows some 350,000 distinct CDR3 sequences, about an eighth of which occur a single time. About 22% of the sample lies in the top ten.

The receptor chain draws on TRBV6-5 and TRBJ1-2; the D segment could be TRBD1, given 6 matching bases. The receptor was isolated from a man aged 18 to 29 who had mild COVID-19 (a few samples of this study predate the infection). The sample titles of this study are shuffled in the database, so cell type and time point are left out; the donor was told from shared clones. The sequenced material came from PBMCs or a T cell subset sorted from them (not recorded which). This receptor has the CDR3 CAIASERGSYGYTF. The DNA reads TGTGCCATCGCATCAGAGAGGGGGAGCTATGGCTACACCTTC.